This TCR beta chain comes out of a study of blood T cell repertoires in COVID-19. The overall study: Both acute and convalescent COVID-19 samples were obtained from the United States, Italy and Spain. PBMCs, B-cell-depleted T cells, or T cells were the source of the cDNA or gDNA that made up the material.

The protocol was immunoSEQ multiplex PCR, while the TCRdb copy is restricted to in-frame clones and leaves out a portion. The sample has some 380,000 clones, around 87% seen once. There are 15 residues in the CDR3. With V trimmed by 2 bases and J by 1 base, 2 bases remained unmatched. Germline V gives CDR1 KGHSH, CDR2 LQKENI. The sequenced sample was peripheral blood. The rearrangement links TRBV18 to TRBJ2-5; 9 positions agree with TRBD1. This receptor was taken from a man between 18 and 29 years old with active or convalescent COVID-19. The CDR3 coding sequence is TGTGCCAGCTCACCAGGGACAGGGTCCCAAGAGACCCAGTACTTC. Translated, it gives CASSPGTGSQETQYF.